Listed here are 26 T cell receptor beta chains from one sample, sequenced in a study of T-cell memory formation after mild COVID-19. MiXCR was run by TCRdb on the 5' RACE reads, yielding one entry per CDR3 protein. The sample lists around 530,000 distinct CDR3 sequences, less than 25% occurring once. Sequencing was performed on PBMCs or a T cell subset sorted from them (not recorded which). The source of these receptors is an adult woman who had mild COVID-19 (a few samples of this study predate the infection). Cell type and time point are not known.

In this sample, this clonotype turned up a few times. This chain joins TRBV5-1 and TRBJ2-3; D is ambiguous. The CDR3 totals 13 residues. V lost 0 bases, J lost 6 bases, and 8 bases lay in between. Germline V gene data show CDR1 as SGHRS and CDR2 as YFSETQ. The CDR3: CASSLVMVDTQYF. The CDR3 DNA sequence: TGCGCCAGCAGCTTGGTGATGGTGGATACGCAGTATTTT.

In its sample, this clonotype was seen a few times. This rearrangement joins TRBV12-3 or TRBV12-4 to TRBJ2-7, with TRBD1 identical over 7 bases. CDR3 length: 12 residues. V lost 5 bases to trimming and J lost 5 bases; unmatched junction nucleotides: 3. The CDR3 nucleotides read TGTGCCAGCAGTCCCGGGACAGACGAGCAGTACTTC. Its protein product is CASSPGTDEQYF.

This clonotype was observed a few times. The chain links TRBV27 to TRBJ1-6; no clear D. This CDR3 contains 13 residues. V was clipped by 6 bases and J by 5 bases, with 8 bases between them. Germline lookup yields CDR1 MNHEY and CDR2 SMNVEV (reference sequence). The CDR3 DNA is TGTGCCAGCAGGCGGACTAATAATTCACCCCTCCACTTT. As protein: CASRRTNNSPLHF.

The V call is TRBV21-1, the J call TRBJ2-4; the DNA was not used to check the table's D call, TRBD2. TRBV21-1 is an annotated pseudogene. The CDR3 covers 16 residues. The CDR3, as DNA: TGTGCCAGTAAGGCAGCGGGGGAACTAGCCAAAAACATTCAGTACTTC. The encoded protein is CASKAAGELAKNIQYF.

J is TRBJ2-1 and V is TRBV27; TRBD2 aligns across 7 bases. There are 15 residues in the CDR3. Germline V gene sequence: CDR1 MNHEY, CDR2 SMNVEV (reference sequence). V shed 2 bases, J shed 5 bases, and the junction held 6 bases outside the gene matches. The CDR3 reads CASSLAGVGNNEQFF. The CDR3 coding sequence is TGTGCCAGCAGTTTAGCGGGGGTGGGGAACAATGAGCAGTTCTTC.

This clonotype was recorded a few times. The V and J genes are TRBV12-3 or TRBV12-4 and TRBJ2-7; 13 bases fit TRBD2. CDR3 length equals 17 residues. V shed 6 bases, J shed 4 bases, and the junction held 12 bases outside the gene matches. CDR3 bases: TGTGCCAGCAGCGCTACGACTAGCGGGGGGAACATATACGAGCAGTACTTC. Translated, it gives CASSATTSGGNIYEQYF.

V gene TRBV6-5 combines with J gene TRBJ1-3; 11 positions match TRBD1. The CDR3 covers 13 residues. With V trimmed by 7 bases and J by 6 bases, 2 bases remained unmatched. CDR1 MNHEY and CDR2 SVGAGI come from the germline V gene. CDR3 sequence (DNA): TGTGCCAGCAAGGGACAGGGGGAAAACACCATATATTTT. Translating gives CASKGQGENTIYF.

This clonotype was counted between two and nine times. The chain combines TRBV9 with TRBJ1-4, with 7 bases lining up with TRBD1. The length of the CDR3 is 16 residues. V lost 4 bases to trimming and J lost 5 bases; unmatched junction nucleotides: 11. Germline values: CDR1 SGDLS, CDR2 YYNGEE. This CDR3 reads CASSPHAGGKNEKLFF. CDR3 nucleotides: TGTGCCAGCAGCCCACACGCAGGGGGGAAGAATGAAAAACTGTTTTTT.

The chain is built from TRBV4-1 and TRBJ1-5, with a possible D match to TRBD1 (5 bases). CDR1 and CDR2 (germline): MGHRA, YSYEKL. CDR3 length equals 16 residues. V dropped 1 base and J dropped 5 bases, with 15 bases sitting between them. CDR3 in amino acids: CASSQVGHLGYQPQHF. Written as DNA, the CDR3 is TGCGCCAGCAGCCAAGTAGGACACCTTGGCTATCAGCCCCAGCATTTT.

V usage is TRBV10-3 and J usage is TRBJ2-1; maybe TRBD1 (5 bases). The CDR3 contains 16 residues. Germline lookup yields CDR1 ENHRY and CDR2 SYGVKD. V dropped 0 bases and J dropped 9 bases, with 18 bases sitting between them. DNA for the CDR3: TGTGCCATCAGTGAGTCGGGTACAGGTTTGGGCGCTGAGCAGTTCTTC. Amino acid sequence: CAISESGTGLGAEQFF.

This clonotype has a handful of counts. The J gene is TRBJ2-1, the V gene TRBV4-3; TRBD2 agrees at 13 bases. The CDR3 spans 15 residues. The V segment lost 1 base and the J segment 8 bases; nucleotides outside the gene matches: 2. CDR1 is LGHNA and CDR2 is YSLEER in the germline V gene. The CDR3 protein is CASSQGTSGSHEQFF. The CDR3 DNA sequence: TGCGCCAGCAGCCAAGGGACTAGCGGGAGTCATGAGCAGTTCTTC.

This clonotype was recorded at least ten times. The chain couples TRBV6-5 to TRBJ2-7; 7 bases fit TRBD1. Trimming at V came to 2 bases and at J to 3 bases, leaving 4 bases not matched to a gene. The germline gives CDR1 MNHEY, CDR2 SVGAGI. The CDR3 consists of 14 residues. The CDR3 region is CASSYTWDSYEQYF. The DNA of the CDR3 is TGTGCCAGCAGTTACACATGGGACAGCTACGAGCAGTACTTC.

This clonotype has just a few counts. The V and J genes are TRBV5-6 and TRBJ1-2, with D possibly matching TRBD1 (5 bases). Trimming removed 2 bases at V and 8 bases at J, with 16 bases between. Germline CDR1 reads SGHDT; CDR2 reads YYEEEE. This CDR3 has 14 amino acids. As DNA, the CDR3 is TGTGCCAGCAGCTTCGGGGACGGTGTTTCGGGCTACACCTTC. It yields the protein CASSFGDGVSGYTF.

This clonotype was seen more than once but under ten times. CDR3 coding DNA: TGTGCCAGCAGTTACTCGGGACAGGGGGCAGATACGCAGTATTTT. Translated, it gives CASSYSGQGADTQYF. V is TRBV6-5 and J is TRBJ2-3; 11 bases are shared with TRBD1. The junction had 0 bases not matched to a gene; V was cut back by 0 bases and J by 4 bases. Per the germline V gene, CDR1 is MNHEY and CDR2 is SVGAGI. There are 15 residues in the CDR3.

This clonotype has more than one count but fewer than ten. The chain uses TRBV3-1 and TRBJ2-3, with D uncertain. This CDR3 contains 14 residues. Germline lookup yields CDR1 LGHDT and CDR2 YNNKEL (reference sequence). Trimming pared 2 bases from V and 4 bases from J, leaving 10 bases between. The CDR3 nucleotides are TGTGCCAGCAGCCAATACGGAGAGCCAGATACGCAGTATTTT. Residues: CASSQYGEPDTQYF.

This CDR3 reads CASSNFPGDQPQHF. CDR3 nucleotide sequence: TGTGCCAGCAGCAACTTCCCGGGGGATCAGCCCCAGCATTTT. This sequence joins TRBV21-1 and TRBJ1-5; TRBD1 was called by the table and not checked on the DNA. TRBV21-1 is a pseudogene. The CDR3 covers 14 residues.

V is TRBV19 and J is TRBJ1-4, with D maybe TRBD1 (6 bases). Per germline, CDR1 LNHDA and CDR2 SQIVND (reference sequence). The CDR3 length is 15 residues. V lost 7 bases and J lost 6, with 18 bases in between. CDR3: CASTDGGAGDEKLFF. For the CDR3, the DNA is TGTGCCAGTACCGATGGGGGGGCAGGAGATGAAAAACTGTTTTTT. Supplemented by reference TRBV19 and TRBJ1-4, the full variable domain reads DGGITQSPKYLFRKEGQNVTLSCEQNLNHDAMYWYRQDPGQGLRLIYYSQIVNDFQKGDIAEGYSVSREKKESFPLTVTSAQKNPTAFYLCASTDGGAGDEKLFFGSGTQLSVL.

The rearrangement joins TRBV5-6 to TRBJ2-5; 8 bases align to TRBD1. Per the germline V gene, CDR1 is SGHDT and CDR2 is YYEEEE. The V and J ends lost 1 base and 5 bases, in that order; junction bases with no gene match: 13. The CDR3 contains 17 residues. CDR3 coding DNA: TGTGCCAGCAGCTTGAGACGGTCAGGGGGCACCGGGGAGACCCAGTACTTC. Protein product: CASSLRRSGGTGETQYF.

There are many counts of this clonotype. The rearrangement uses TRBV6-5 and TRBJ1-1; no clear D. Germline CDR1 is MNHEY and CDR2 is SVGAGI. V was shortened by 7 bases and J by 1 base, with 10 bases between the two germline ends. The CDR3 extends over 13 amino acids. In nucleotides, the CDR3 is TGTGCCAGCACCCCGCGGAGGAACACTGAAGCTTTCTTT. This codes for CASTPRRNTEAFF.

The rearrangement uses TRBV6-5 and TRBJ1-5; 10 bases match TRBD1. The germline gives CDR1 MNHEY, CDR2 SVGAGI. V lost 6 bases, J lost 8 bases, and 10 bases stayed unmatched. The CDR3 has 15 residues. The CDR3 DNA sequence: TGTGCCAGCAGGGACAGGGGGACCCGGGGTGAGCCCCAGCATTTT. It is translated as CASRDRGTRGEPQHF.

In its sample, this clonotype was seen a few times. The genes are TRBV6-4 and TRBJ2-2; maybe TRBD1 (5 bases). Between the trimmed V and J ends, which lost 2 bases and 3 bases, there was a span of 7 bases. CDR1 is MRHNA and CDR2 is SNTAGT in the germline V gene. The CDR3 contains 14 residues. The CDR3 DNA reads TGTGCCAGCAGTGACGGGGCAGACACCGGGGAGCTGTTTTTT. It yields the protein CASSDGADTGELFF.

The rearrangement links TRBV5-1 to TRBJ1-5, with 7 bases that match TRBD1. The trim removed 0 bases at V and 0 bases at J, leaving 6 bases unmatched. The CDR3 is made up of 17 amino acids. CDR1 and CDR2 (germline): SGHRS, YFSETQ. CDR3: CASSLERGPDSNQPQHF. The CDR3 DNA is TGCGCCAGCAGCTTGGAAAGGGGGCCTGATAGCAATCAGCCCCAGCATTTT.

This clonotype was recorded a few times. The genes are TRBV4-1 and TRBJ2-1, with D uncertain. The ends were cut back, 0 bases at V and 6 bases at J, with 9 bases in the middle. Germline-derived CDR1 and CDR2 are MGHRA and YSYEKL. This CDR3 has 14 residues. CDR3 bases: TGCGCCAGCAGCCAAGAATGGCGAAGCAATGAGCAGTTCTTC. Protein: CASSQEWRSNEQFF.

This clonotype has only a few counts. This rearrangement joins TRBV12-3 or TRBV12-4 to TRBJ2-1; D is uncertain. This CDR3 spans 16 amino acids. V gave up 7 bases and J gave up 0 bases, with 16 bases separating them. The CDR3 DNA reads as TGTGCCAGCACGGTATCGGGCAGGACCTCCTACAATGAGCAGTTCTTC. Its protein is CASTVSGRTSYNEQFF.

The V gene is TRBV6-1, the J gene TRBJ1-2; TRBD1 agrees at 7 bases. The CDR3 totals 15 residues. Germline assignment: CDR1 MNHNS and CDR2 SASEGT. V gave up 1 base and J gave up 8 bases; unmatched junction bases: 10. The CDR3 loop is CASSEGQGDGRGYTF. Written as DNA, the CDR3 is TGTGCCAGCAGTGAAGGGCAGGGGGACGGGAGAGGCTACACCTTC.

This clonotype came up a few times. The chain employs TRBV5-1 and TRBJ2-1; D could derive from TRBD1 or TRBD2 (5 bases each). Germline assignment: CDR1 SGHRS and CDR2 YFSETQ. This CDR3 has 15 residues. V was shortened by 2 bases and J by 10 bases, with 19 bases between the two germline ends. The CDR3 region is CASSFAGTEVGEQFF. In DNA form, the CDR3 reads TGCGCCAGCAGCTTCGCCGGGACCGAAGTCGGGGAGCAGTTCTTC. Using reference TRBV5-1 and TRBJ2-1 for the parts outside the CDR3, the full variable domain is KAGVTQTPRYLIKTRGQQVTLSCSPISGHRSVSWYQQTPGQGLQFLFEYFSETQRNKGNFPGRFSGRQFSNSRSEMNVSTLELGDSALYLCASSFAGTEVGEQFFGPGTRLTVL.